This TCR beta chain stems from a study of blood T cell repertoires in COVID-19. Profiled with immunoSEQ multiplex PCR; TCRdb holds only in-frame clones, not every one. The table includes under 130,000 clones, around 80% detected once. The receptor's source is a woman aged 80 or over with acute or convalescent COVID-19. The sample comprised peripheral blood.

As DNA, the CDR3 is TGTGCCAGCAGCCAGTGGACTAGCGGGATGGAGACCCAGTACTTC. It specifies CASSQWTSGMETQYF. This sequence joins TRBV11-2 and TRBJ2-5; 12 bases are a match to TRBD2. In germline, CDR1 is SGHAT, CDR2 FQNNGV. The CDR3 totals 15 residues. J was trimmed by 5 bases and V by 5 bases; bases with no gene match: 6.